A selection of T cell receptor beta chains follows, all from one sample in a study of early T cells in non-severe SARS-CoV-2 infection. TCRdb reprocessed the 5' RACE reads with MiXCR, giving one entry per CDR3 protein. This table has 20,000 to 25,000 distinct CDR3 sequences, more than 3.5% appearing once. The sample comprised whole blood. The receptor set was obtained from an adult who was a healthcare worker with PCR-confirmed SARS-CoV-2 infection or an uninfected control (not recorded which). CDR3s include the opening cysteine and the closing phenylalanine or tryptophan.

CDR3: CASSFTGGFSGETQYF
V: TRBV28
J: TRBJ2-5
length: 16

CDR3: CSARGGQADTEAFF
V: TRBV20-1
J: TRBJ1-1
length: 14

CDR3: CASSGRTGERLSNQPQHF
V: TRBV2
J: TRBJ1-5
length: 18

CDR3: CASSYAGDTEAFF
V: TRBV6-5
J: TRBJ1-1
length: 13

CDR3: CASSTVGDYEQYF
V: TRBV19
J: TRBJ2-7
length: 13

CDR3: CASSFPGNTGELFF
V: TRBV28
J: TRBJ2-2
length: 14

CDR3: CASRVQIYNEQFF
V: TRBV27
J: TRBJ2-1
length: 13

CDR3: CASSRAGDYNEQFF
V: TRBV6-2/TRBV6-3
J: TRBJ2-1
length: 14

CDR3: CASSFGNTGELFF
V: TRBV7-3
J: TRBJ2-2
length: 13

CDR3: CASSLISGAEAFF
V: TRBV11-1
J: TRBJ1-1
length: 13

CDR3: CASSPIPDEKLFF
V: TRBV18
J: TRBJ1-4
length: 13

CDR3: CASSSTALTYEQYF
V: TRBV12-3/TRBV12-4
J: TRBJ2-7
length: 14

CDR3: CASSLPAGQGVDTQYF
V: TRBV7-2
J: TRBJ2-3
length: 16

CDR3: CASSFAPTNEKLFF
V: TRBV7-2
J: TRBJ1-4
length: 14

CDR3: CSARVERGQETQYF
V: TRBV20-1
J: TRBJ2-5
length: 14

CDR3: CATSSIYGGYTF
V: TRBV15
J: TRBJ1-2
length: 12

CDR3: CASSESGGADTQYF
V: TRBV9
J: TRBJ2-3
length: 14

CDR3: CASSPTGDGNQPQHF
V: TRBV18
J: TRBJ1-5
length: 15

CDR3: CASSPTGTSYNEQFF
V: TRBV5-4
J: TRBJ2-1
length: 15

CDR3: CASSLPGTAYNEQFF
V: TRBV5-1
J: TRBJ2-1
length: 15

CDR3: CASSPIPAGGYTF
V: TRBV6-2/TRBV6-3
J: TRBJ1-2
length: 13

CDR3: CSVGRGGSDYEQYF
V: TRBV29-1
J: TRBJ2-7
length: 14

CDR3: CASKRTLYGYTF
V: TRBV6-2/TRBV6-3
J: TRBJ1-2
length: 12

CDR3: CASRLDRLFTGELFF
V: TRBV7-9
J: TRBJ2-2
length: 15

CDR3: CSPPGAHDNEQFF
V: TRBV29-1
J: TRBJ2-1
length: 13

CDR3: CASSYRQTSGYGYTF
V: TRBV27
J: TRBJ1-2
length: 15

CDR3: CASSLAMADYGYTF
V: TRBV7-9
J: TRBJ1-2
length: 14

CDR3: CASSSRARRNEKLFF
V: TRBV6-6
J: TRBJ1-4
length: 15

CDR3: CSVEGVQARSTDTQYF
V: TRBV29-1
J: TRBJ2-3
length: 16

CDR3: CSARDPSGGIETQYF
V: TRBV20-1
J: TRBJ2-5
length: 15

CDR3: CASSFRDREYEQYF
V: TRBV7-2
J: TRBJ2-7
length: 14

CDR3: CASSFKASSNLYEQYF
V: TRBV6-2/TRBV6-3
J: TRBJ2-7
length: 16

CDR3: CASSSLPGQGLETQYF
V: TRBV12-3/TRBV12-4
J: TRBJ2-5
length: 16

CDR3: CAITAGGSTEAFF
V: TRBV19
J: TRBJ1-1
length: 13

CDR3: CASSQDRTYSNQPQHF
V: TRBV4-3
J: TRBJ1-5
length: 16

CDR3: CATSDDRGIYEQYF
V: TRBV24-1
J: TRBJ2-7
length: 14

CDR3: CTSSQARTGLYGYTF
V: TRBV4-3
J: TRBJ1-2
length: 15

CDR3: CAISESGDYGYTF
V: TRBV10-3
J: TRBJ1-2
length: 13

CDR3: CAWSGPSGGFSDEQFF
V: TRBV30
J: TRBJ2-1
length: 16

CDR3: CVSSPPEAGGWETQYF
V: TRBV5-4
J: TRBJ2-5
length: 16

CDR3: CASSPRTGLDYGYTF
V: TRBV6-6
J: TRBJ1-2
length: 15

CDR3: CSVETRQETQYF
V: TRBV29-1
J: TRBJ2-5
length: 12

CDR3: CASSSGTGGDTQYF
V: TRBV18
J: TRBJ2-3
length: 14

CDR3: CASSPGWTMSTTDTQYF
V: TRBV28
J: TRBJ2-3
length: 17

CDR3: CASSSHGGKETQYF
V: TRBV12-3/TRBV12-4
J: TRBJ2-5
length: 14

CDR3: CSVEDSIKQYF
V: TRBV29-1
J: TRBJ2-7
length: 11

CDR3: CASSQGDPDRNEQFF
V: TRBV4-2
J: TRBJ2-1
length: 15

CDR3: CASSQEATLGGEQYF
V: TRBV4-2
J: TRBJ2-7
length: 15

CDR3: CASTIQGSDQPQHF
V: TRBV7-2
J: TRBJ1-5
length: 14

CDR3: CSVDDTEAFF
V: TRBV29-1
J: TRBJ1-1
length: 10

CDR3: CASSLGVGTEAFF
V: TRBV7-9
J: TRBJ1-1
length: 13

CDR3: CASSPKDRKLFF
V: TRBV12-3/TRBV12-4
J: TRBJ1-4
length: 12